This T cell receptor beta chain was profiled in a study of identifying expanded T cells in peripheral blood. Study-level results: Two-week clone count variance significantly increased as total template count grew.

The CDR3 loop spans 13 amino acids. The germline V gene has CDR1 SEHNR and CDR2 FQNEAQ (reference sequence). V was shortened by 1 base and J by 7 bases, with 10 bases between the two germline ends. TCRdb's copy holds only in-frame clones and misses some; the assay was immunoSEQ multiplex PCR. The sample contains 70,000 to 100,000 clones, approximately 84% of which appear only once. As regards this clone: Antigen unknown.

The receptor was isolated from a person between 18 and 75 years old in good health. Sequenced: blood. This chain links TRBV7-9 with TRBJ2-5; the D is unclear. CDR3 DNA sequence: TGTGCCAGCAGCTTAGACGAATTTAGGACCCAGTACTTC. Its protein product is CASSLDEFRTQYF. Drawing the rest from reference TRBV7-9 and TRBJ2-5, the complete variable domain is DTGVSQNPRHKITKRGQNVTFRCDPISEHNRLYWYRQTLGQGPEFLTYFQNEAQLEKSRLLSDRFSAERPKGSFSTLEIQRTEQGDSAMYLCASSLDEFRTQYFGPGTRLLVL.